These 14 T cell receptor beta chains were all obtained from the same sample, sequenced in a study of cytomegalovirus exposure and HLA in healthy donors. Amplification used 60 Vbeta primers and 13 Jbeta primers. The table came from immunoSEQ multiplex PCR; TCRdb's copy has only in-frame clones and leaves some out. The sample contains tens of thousands of clones, 65% to 80% of which appear only once. Sequenced input: PBMCs. These TCRs come from a woman aged 45-65 years in good health and CMV-seronegative.

The rearrangement joins TRBV5-6 to TRBJ1-2; 7 nucleotides match TRBD1. The V and J ends lost 4 bases and 4 bases, in that order; junction bases with no gene match: 10. The germline V gene encodes CDR1 SGHDT and CDR2 YYEEEE. The CDR3 consists of 15 residues. The DNA for the CDR3 is TGTGCCAGCAGCGGGACCCCGGGACAGTTCTATGGCTACACCTTC. Translation: CASSGTPGQFYGYTF. Full variable domain (outside the CDR3, taken from reference TRBV5-6 and TRBJ1-2): DAGVTQSPTHLIKTRGQQVTLRCSPKSGHDTVSWYQQALGQGPQFIFQYYEEEERQRGNFPDRFSGHQFPNYSSELNVNALLLGDSALYLCASSGTPGQFYGYTFGSGTRLTVV.

The gene calls are TRBV2 and TRBJ2-1; D is unclear. V lost 7 bases, J lost 7 bases, and 17 bases lay in between. The germline V gene encodes CDR1 SNHLY and CDR2 FYNNEI. The CDR3 runs 14 residues. The CDR3 coding sequence is TGTGCCAGCACGGAGATTACCCTTTTAAATGAGCAGTTCTTC. It translates to CASTEITLLNEQFF.

In this sample, this clone is medium-sized. The chain recombines TRBV6-5 with TRBJ1-5; 7 bases are shared with TRBD1. Per germline, CDR1 MNHEY and CDR2 SVGAGI. The CDR3 spans 15 residues. The trim removed 6 bases at V and 2 bases at J, leaving 7 bases unmatched. The CDR3, as DNA: TGTGCCAGCAGACAGACAGGGCGTGGCAATCAGCCCCAGCATTTT. Protein product: CASRQTGRGNQPQHF.

The rearrangement uses TRBV6-5 and TRBJ1-2; D call uncertain. The CDR3 extends over 15 amino acids. V was cut by 7 bases and J by 5 bases, with 20 bases left in between. The germline gives CDR1 MNHEY, CDR2 SVGAGI. The CDR3 reads CASTNGGIRGYGYTF. As DNA, the CDR3 is TGTGCCAGCACCAACGGTGGGATACGGGGTTATGGCTACACCTTC.

This CDR3 is CASSQDGGTADQPQHF. The DNA of the CDR3 is TGCGCCAGCAGCCAAGATGGGGGGACAGCCGATCAGCCCCAGCATTTT. The chain combines TRBV4-1 with TRBJ1-5, with 7 nucleotides matching TRBD1. The CDR3 totals 16 residues. CDR1 is MGHRA and CDR2 is YSYEKL in the germline V gene. Losses at the gene ends were 0 bases for V and 5 bases for J; bases not matched to a gene: 7.

The chain combines TRBV28 with TRBJ2-3; 10 nucleotides agree with TRBD2. The CDR3 is 18 residues long. Germline trimming cut 6 bases from V and 0 bases from J; bases unmatched to any gene: 12. Germline V lookup: CDR1 MDHEN, CDR2 SYDVKM. CDR3 bases: TGTGCCAGCAGCTCAGCGGTAGCGGGGGGAACTAGCACAGATACGCAGTATTTT. Translation: CASSSAVAGGTSTDTQYF.

In this sample, this clone turned up a few times. The rearrangement joins TRBV13 to TRBJ2-7; 7 bases are shared with TRBD1. There are 17 residues in the CDR3. Germline values: CDR1 PRHDT, CDR2 FYEKMQ (reference sequence). J gave up 3 bases and V 5 bases, and 16 bases lay outside the gene matches. The CDR3 DNA follows: TGTGCCAGCAGCCAAGGGGGCAGTTATAGCCTAAGCTACGAGCAGTACTTC. As protein: CASSQGGSYSLSYEQYF. The full variable domain, completed using reference TRBV13 and TRBJ2-7, is AAGVIQSPRHLIKEKRETATLKCYPIPRHDTVYWYQQGPGQDPQFLISFYEKMQSDKGSIPDRFSAQQFSDYHSELNMSSLELGDSALYFCASSQGGSYSLSYEQYFGPGTRLTVT.

This clone was found a few times. This chain joins TRBV27 and TRBJ1-1, with 8 positions matching TRBD1. The J segment lost 5 bases and the V segment lost 7 bases, leaving 9 bases of the junction unmatched. The CDR3 is made up of 14 amino acids. In germline, CDR1 is MNHEY, CDR2 SMNVEV (reference sequence). The CDR3 sequence is CASKLDREATEAFF. DNA for the CDR3: TGTGCCAGCAAATTGGACAGGGAGGCGACTGAAGCTTTCTTT.

The V gene is TRBV6-1, the J gene TRBJ1-6; a possible D gene is TRBD1 (6 bases). V lost 4 bases, J lost 8 bases, and 15 bases lay in between. The CDR3 runs 15 residues. Germline-derived CDR1 and CDR2 are MNHNS and SASEGT. In DNA form, the CDR3 reads TGTGCCAGCAGTGGGACAGTGCTGGGGGATTCACCCCTCCACTTT. Translated, it gives CASSGTVLGDSPLHF.

The chain carries TRBV5-4 and TRBJ2-2; tentatively, D is TRBD2 (7 bases). This CDR3 comprises 17 residues. Germline V gives CDR1 SGHNT, CDR2 YYREEE (reference sequence). The V gene lost 0 bases and the J gene lost 0 bases, with 12 bases spanning the gap. In nucleotides, the CDR3 is TGTGCCAGCAGCTTGGGGGGGGCGGGGGCGAACACCGGGGAGCTGTTTTTT. Its protein product is CASSLGGAGANTGELFF.

V and J are TRBV11-2 and TRBJ1-1, with D perhaps matching TRBD1 (6 bases). Germline CDR1 reads SGHAT; CDR2 reads FQNNGV. The germline V and J ends were trimmed by 4 bases and 1 base, with 16 bases remaining between them. CDR3 length equals 16 residues. CDR3: CASSYWGGQKNTEAFF. CDR3 nucleotide sequence: TGTGCCAGCAGCTACTGGGGCGGACAGAAGAACACTGAAGCTTTCTTT.

The chain employs TRBV11-3 and TRBJ2-7, with TRBD2 matching 13 bases. V lost 5 bases to trimming and J lost 1 base; unmatched junction nucleotides: 5. The length of the CDR3 is 16 residues. Germline V CDR1 and CDR2: SGHNT, YENEEA. CDR3 coding DNA: TGTGCCAGCAGCCTGGGGACTAGCGGGACATCCTACGAGCAGTACTTC. Its translation is CASSLGTSGTSYEQYF.

CDR3 in DNA: TGCGCCAGCAGCTCCGGACAGGGGAGTAGTGAAGCTTTCTTT. Amino acids: CASSSGQGSSEAFF. The V gene is TRBV5-1, the J gene TRBJ1-1, with TRBD1 identical over 9 bases. The CDR3 length is 14 residues. Germline CDR1 and CDR2: SGHRS and YFSETQ. V was pared by 3 bases and J by 7 bases, with 7 bases of the junction left unmatched. The full variable domain, completed using reference TRBV5-1 and TRBJ1-1, is KAGVTQTPRYLIKTRGQQVTLSCSPISGHRSVSWYQQTPGQGLQFLFEYFSETQRNKGNFPGRFSGRQFSNSRSEMNVSTLELGDSALYLCASSSGQGSSEAFFGQGTRLTVV.

The chain employs TRBV4-1 and TRBJ2-7; D possibly corresponds to TRBD2 (6 bases). The CDR3 spans 14 residues. V dropped 4 bases and J dropped 5 bases, with 15 bases sitting between them. Germline loops: CDR1 MGHRA, CDR2 YSYEKL. In DNA, the CDR3 is TGCGCCAGCAGCCCCGGAGGGCCAGGTCACGAGCAGTACTTC. Its protein is CASSPGGPGHEQYF.